The 10 T cell receptor beta chains in this list originate from one sample, sequenced in a study of T cells in Graves' hyperthyroidism and ophthalmopathy. The CDR3 regions of TCR beta were amplified from RNA transcripts. The HTBI set primed first-round TCR CDR3 RT-PCR. TCRdb redid the calling of the multiplex PCR reads with MiXCR, one entry per CDR3 protein. The sample lists a few hundred thousand distinct CDR3 sequences; 15% to 18% were seen once. The sample was blood. The receptors derive from a woman aged 25 to 39 with Graves' hyperthyroidism.

The chain is built from TRBV10-2 and TRBJ1-1; tentatively, D is TRBD1 (6 bases). This CDR3 region has 14 residues. From germline, CDR1 is WSHSY and CDR2 SAAADI. The germline V and J ends were trimmed by 0 bases and 5 bases, with 10 bases remaining between them. CDR3 amino acids: CASSESQGKTEAFF. The CDR3 nucleotides read TGCGCCAGCAGTGAGTCGCAGGGGAAGACTGAAGCTTTCTTT.

This clonotype was seen ten or more times. The CDR3 loop reads CASSLGWGQETQYF. The CDR3 DNA is TGTGCCAGCAGCCTGGGGTGGGGGCAAGAGACCCAGTACTTC. The V call is TRBV7-3, the J call TRBJ2-5; possibly TRBD1 or TRBD2 for D (5 bases each). Trimming removed 5 bases at V and 2 bases at J, with 12 bases between. This CDR3 comprises 14 residues. Germline loops: CDR1 SGHTA, CDR2 FQGTGA.

This clonotype has ten or more counts. The chain links TRBV15 to TRBJ1-6; the D is unclear. Germline CDR1 LNHNV, CDR2 YYDKDF (reference sequence). Trimming cost V 0 bases and J 5 bases, with 14 bases left between them. The CDR3 contains 17 residues. This CDR3 reads CATSRDPARGDNSPLHF. The CDR3 bases are TGTGCCACCAGCAGAGACCCAGCCCGGGGAGATAATTCACCCCTCCACTTT.

The V and J genes are TRBV14 and TRBJ1-6, with unresolved D. V lost 0 bases and J lost 12, with 9 bases in between. CDR3 length equals 13 residues. Germline CDR1 reads SGHDN; CDR2 reads FVKESK. As DNA, the CDR3 is TGTGCCAGCAGCCAAGATCGGGATTTACCCCTCCACTTT. Its protein product is CASSQDRDLPLHF.

This clonotype was counted many times. The chain employs TRBV7-2 and TRBJ2-1, with 14 bases fitting TRBD2. Germline V gene data show CDR1 as SGHTA and CDR2 as FQGNSA. V lost 6 bases, J lost 8 bases, and 9 bases stayed unmatched. The CDR3 length is 16 residues. The CDR3 loop is CASRSPGLAGAHEQFF. The CDR3 coding sequence is TGTGCCAGCAGGTCACCGGGACTAGCGGGAGCGCATGAGCAGTTCTTC.

This clonotype was recorded many times. The chain links TRBV2 to TRBJ2-5; 7 bases match TRBD1. The V gene end was trimmed by 6 bases and the J gene end by 2 bases; junction bases not matched to a gene: 6. Per the germline V gene, CDR1 is SNHLY and CDR2 is FYNNEI. This CDR3 contains 14 residues. The CDR3 sequence: CASRENRGQETQYF. CDR3 DNA sequence: TGTGCCAGCAGGGAAAACAGGGGACAAGAGACCCAGTACTTC.

The chain links TRBV24-1 to TRBJ2-5; TRBD1 might be the D (7 bases). The V gene lost 7 bases and the J gene lost 2 bases, with 10 bases spanning the gap. CDR1 and CDR2 from the germline V gene are KGHDR and SFDVKD. The CDR3 runs 13 residues. CDR3 residues: CATRTGRQETQYF. CDR3 in DNA: TGTGCCACCAGGACAGGGAGGCAAGAGACCCAGTACTTC.

This clonotype was seen many times. The chain recombines TRBV20-1 with TRBJ2-3; weak D call: TRBD2 (6 bases). V lost 4 bases, J lost 2 bases, and 13 bases lay in between. Germline V lookup: CDR1 DFQATT, CDR2 SNEGSKA (reference sequence). This CDR3 has 14 amino acids. CDR3 nucleotides: TGCAGTGCTAAACATAGCGGTCTCACAGATACGCAGTATTTT. Translating gives CSAKHSGLTDTQYF.

This chain uses TRBV24-1 with TRBJ2-1; TRBD2 matches at 10 bases. This CDR3 has 16 amino acids. Germline-derived CDR1 and CDR2 are KGHDR and SFDVKD. V was pared by 4 bases and J by 0 bases, with 2 bases of the junction left unmatched. In nucleotides, the CDR3 is TGTGCCACCAGTGACTCTAGCGGGAGCTCCTACAATGAGCAGTTCTTC. It specifies CATSDSSGSSYNEQFF.

This clonotype has more than one count but fewer than ten. This sequence joins TRBV27 and TRBJ2-4; 8 nucleotides agree with TRBD1. CDR3 length equals 15 residues. CDR1 MNHEY and CDR2 SMNVEV come from the germline V gene (reference sequence). Trimming cost V 1 base and J 9 bases; bases outside gene matches: 8. This chain's CDR3 is CASSLYQGAVRIQYF. The CDR3 DNA is TGTGCCAGCAGTTTATACCAGGGGGCCGTTCGCATTCAGTACTTC.